This entry lists 15 T cell receptor beta chains sequenced from one sample in a study of blood T cell repertoires in COVID-19. Only in-frame clones appear in the TCRdb table, and some are missing; sequencing was by immunoSEQ multiplex PCR. Of some 130,000 clones listed, 88% are singletons. What was sequenced was peripheral blood. Receptors were obtained from a man aged 50-60 years with acute or convalescent COVID-19.

The chain has TRBV4-2 and TRBJ2-5, with 12 bases identical to TRBD2. The CDR3 spans 16 residues. From germline, CDR1 is LGHNA and CDR2 YNFKEQ. V gave up 5 bases and J gave up 4 bases; unmatched junction bases: 8. The CDR3 sequence: CASSARTSGEGETQYF. CDR3 in DNA: TGTGCCAGCAGCGCCCGGACTAGCGGGGAGGGAGAGACCCAGTACTTC.

The chain combines TRBV7-2 with TRBJ1-1; 7 nucleotides line up with TRBD1. Germline CDR1 and CDR2: SGHTA and FQGNSA. After removal of 3 bases from V and 6 bases from J, the junction contained 13 bases not matched to a gene. The CDR3 covers 16 residues. The CDR3 here is CASSLNPTGRSAEAFF. The CDR3 DNA is TGTGCCAGCAGCTTGAACCCGACAGGGAGGTCGGCTGAAGCTTTCTTT. The variable domain in full, with the rest retrieved from reference TRBV7-2 and TRBJ1-1, is GAGVSQSPSNKVTEKGKDVELRCDPISGHTALYWYRQSLGQGLEFLIYFQGNSAPDKSGLPSDRFSAERTGGSVSTLTIQRTQQEDSAVYLCASSLNPTGRSAEAFFGQGTRLTVV.

V is TRBV5-8 and J is TRBJ1-2; tentatively, D is TRBD1 (5 bases). V dropped 4 bases and J dropped 3 bases, with 16 bases sitting between them. Germline CDR1 reads SGHTS; CDR2 reads YDEGEE. This CDR3 is 15 amino acids long. In DNA, the CDR3 is TGTGCCAGCAGCCCCAGGGTGGGCAACGACTATGGCTACACCTTC. Translating it yields CASSPRVGNDYGYTF.

V and J are TRBV6-5 and TRBJ1-1; D gene ambiguous. Germline CDR1 reads MNHEY; CDR2 reads SVGAGI. The V end was cut by 2 bases, the J end by 6 bases, with 4 bases between. CDR3 length equals 11 residues. The CDR3 DNA follows: TGTGCCAGCAGTTACCTTTCTGAAGCTTTCTTT. Translated, it gives CASSYLSEAFF.

This chain's CDR3 is CASSQAGIYGYTF. DNA of the CDR3: TGCGCCAGCAGCCAAGCGGGAATCTATGGCTACACCTTC. The chain is built from TRBV4-1 and TRBJ1-2; D is undetermined. Trimming cost V 1 base and J 4 bases, with 7 bases left between them. Looked up from germline, CDR1 is MGHRA and CDR2 is YSYEKL. The CDR3 is 13 amino acids.

The CDR3: CAWSREGNQPQHF. The CDR3 bases are TGTGCCTGGAGCAGGGAGGGAAATCAGCCCCAGCATTTT. The chain uses TRBV30 and TRBJ1-5; D possibly corresponds to TRBD1 (5 bases). Germline-derived CDR1 and CDR2 are GTSNPN and SVGIG (reference sequence). The CDR3 totals 13 residues. The V gene lost 3 bases and the J gene lost 4 bases, with 10 bases spanning the gap.

In its sample, this clone was seen once. The J gene is TRBJ1-1, the V gene TRBV20-1, with a possible D match to TRBD1 (5 bases). Trimming cost V 3 bases and J 7 bases, with 12 bases left between them. The germline V gene has CDR1 DFQATT and CDR2 SNEGSKA (reference sequence). The CDR3 extends over 12 amino acids. CDR3 bases: TGCAGTGCTAGTGAAGGGGCCGGTGAAGCTTTCTTT. This codes for CSASEGAGEAFF.

This chain joins TRBV19 and TRBJ2-7, with 8 bases that match TRBD1. V trimming: 10 bases; J trimming: 5 bases; junction bases outside the gene matches: 16. Germline lookup yields CDR1 LNHDA and CDR2 SQIVND (reference sequence). The CDR3 runs 15 residues. For the CDR3, the DNA is TGTGCCACCACCCCCGGCCAGGGGGCTTCCAACGAGCAGTACTTC. It translates to CATTPGQGASNEQYF.

The V and J genes are TRBV9 and TRBJ2-2, with TRBD1 identical over 7 bases. Trimming took 3 bases from V and 5 from J; bases not matched to a gene: 10. This CDR3 comprises 16 residues. The germline gives CDR1 SGDLS, CDR2 YYNGEE. The CDR3 spells CASSALPQGVTGELFF. Here the CDR3 DNA reads TGTGCCAGCAGCGCCCTTCCGCAGGGGGTGACCGGGGAGCTGTTTTTT.

The chain is built from TRBV7-2 and TRBJ1-2; TRBD1 matches 12 bases. The V and J ends lost 4 bases and 8 bases, in that order; junction bases with no gene match: 5. Germline CDR1 SGHTA, CDR2 FQGNSA. The CDR3 sequence is 14 residues long. This CDR3 reads CASSSGQGAEGYTF. In nucleotides, the CDR3 is TGTGCCAGCAGCTCGGGACAGGGGGCTGAGGGCTACACCTTC.

The chain links TRBV5-1 to TRBJ1-1; TRBD1 might be the D (5 bases). Trimming removed 4 bases from V and 5 bases from J, with 18 bases in between. The CDR3 sequence is 15 residues long. Germline V gene lookup returns CDR1 SGHRS and CDR2 YFSETQ. As DNA, the CDR3 is TGCGCCAGCAGCACGGGAGGTCTCGGGGGGACTGAAGCTTTCTTT. Translated: CASSTGGLGGTEAFF.

The gene calls are TRBV18 and TRBJ1-2, with 9 bases fitting TRBD1. The CDR3 length is 16 residues. Germline V CDR1 and CDR2: KGHSH, LQKENI. The trim removed 9 bases at V and 3 bases at J, leaving 14 bases unmatched. This CDR3 reads CASSNAGTGLYYGYTF. The CDR3, as DNA: TGTGCCAGTTCGAACGCCGGGACAGGGTTATACTATGGCTACACCTTC.

The rearrangement uses TRBV28 and TRBJ1-4, with a weak D call TRBD1 (6 bases). The V gene's germline CDR1 is MDHEN and CDR2 SYDVKM. V was pared by 11 bases and J by 7 bases, with 14 bases between. The CDR3 loop spans 12 amino acids. CDR3 DNA sequence: TGTGCCTCTACAGGGAATGGTGAAAAACTGTTTTTT. Residues: CASTGNGEKLFF.

The chain employs TRBV6-5 and TRBJ1-3; 7 bases are a match to TRBD1. V lost 5 bases, J lost 4 bases, and 2 bases stayed unmatched. Germline CDR1 reads MNHEY; CDR2 reads SVGAGI. CDR3 size: 13 residues. The DNA of the CDR3 is TGTGCCAGCAGTCAGGGACAGGGAAACACCATATATTTT. Its translation: CASSQGQGNTIYF.

Concerning this clone: The same CDR3 arises from other DNA sequences in this sample as well. J is TRBJ2-5 and V is TRBV7-9, with TRBD2 matching 11 bases. The CDR3 loop spans 15 amino acids. Germline V gene lookup returns CDR1 SEHNR and CDR2 FQNEAQ (reference sequence). V lost 5 bases and J lost 2; bases outside the gene matches: 4. The CDR3 DNA is TGTGCCAGCAGCCTGGGACTAGCGGATCAAGAGACCCAGTACTTC. Encoded protein: CASSLGLADQETQYF.